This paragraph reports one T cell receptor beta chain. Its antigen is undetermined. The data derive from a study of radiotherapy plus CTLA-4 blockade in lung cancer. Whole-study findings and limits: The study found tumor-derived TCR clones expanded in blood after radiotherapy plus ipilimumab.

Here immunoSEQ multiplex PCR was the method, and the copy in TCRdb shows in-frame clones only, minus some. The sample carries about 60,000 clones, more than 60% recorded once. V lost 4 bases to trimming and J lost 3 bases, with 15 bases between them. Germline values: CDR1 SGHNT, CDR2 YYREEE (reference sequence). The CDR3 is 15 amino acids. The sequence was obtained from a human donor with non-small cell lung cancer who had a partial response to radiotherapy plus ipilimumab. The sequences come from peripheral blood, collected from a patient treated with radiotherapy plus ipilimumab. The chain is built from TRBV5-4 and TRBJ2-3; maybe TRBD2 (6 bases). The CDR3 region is CASSRAGLGTDTQYF. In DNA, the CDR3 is TGTGCCAGCAGCCGGGCGGGGCTGGGTACAGATACGCAGTATTTT.